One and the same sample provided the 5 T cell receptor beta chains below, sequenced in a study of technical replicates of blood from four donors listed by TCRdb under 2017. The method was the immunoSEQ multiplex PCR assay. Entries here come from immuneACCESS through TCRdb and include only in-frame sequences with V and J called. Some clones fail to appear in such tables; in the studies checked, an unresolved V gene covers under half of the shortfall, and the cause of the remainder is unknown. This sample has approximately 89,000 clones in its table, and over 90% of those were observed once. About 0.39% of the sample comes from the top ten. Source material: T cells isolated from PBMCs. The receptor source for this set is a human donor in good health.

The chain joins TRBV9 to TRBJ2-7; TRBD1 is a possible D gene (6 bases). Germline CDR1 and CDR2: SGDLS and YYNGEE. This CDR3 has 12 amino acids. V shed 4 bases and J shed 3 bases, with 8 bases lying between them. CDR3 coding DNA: TGTGCCAGCAGCTTGACAGGCTACGAGCAGTACTTC. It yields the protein CASSLTGYEQYF.

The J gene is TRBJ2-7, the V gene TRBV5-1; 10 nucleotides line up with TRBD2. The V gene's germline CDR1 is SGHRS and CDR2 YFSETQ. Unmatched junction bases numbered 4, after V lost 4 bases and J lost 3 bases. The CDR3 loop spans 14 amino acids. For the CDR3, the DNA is TGCGCCAGCAGCGTAGGGACTAGCGACTACGAGCAGTACTTC. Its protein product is CASSVGTSDYEQYF.

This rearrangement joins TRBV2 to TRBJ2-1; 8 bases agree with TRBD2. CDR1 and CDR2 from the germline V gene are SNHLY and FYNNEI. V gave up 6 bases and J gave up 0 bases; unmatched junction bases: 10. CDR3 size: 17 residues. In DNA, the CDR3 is TGTGCCAGCAGCGTGAATAGCGGGATCCCCTCCTACAATGAGCAGTTCTTC. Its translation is CASSVNSGIPSYNEQFF.

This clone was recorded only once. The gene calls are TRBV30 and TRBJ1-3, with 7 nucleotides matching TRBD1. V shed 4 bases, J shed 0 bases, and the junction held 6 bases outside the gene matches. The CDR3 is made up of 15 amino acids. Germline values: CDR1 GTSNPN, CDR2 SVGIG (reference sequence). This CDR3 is CAWTPGQLSGNTIYF. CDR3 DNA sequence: TGTGCCTGGACCCCGGGACAGCTCTCTGGAAACACCATATATTTT.

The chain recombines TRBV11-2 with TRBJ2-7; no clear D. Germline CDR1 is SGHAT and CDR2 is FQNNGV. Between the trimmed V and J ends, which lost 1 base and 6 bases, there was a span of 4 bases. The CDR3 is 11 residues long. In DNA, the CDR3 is TGTGCCAGCAGCTTAGGACTCGAGCAGTACTTC. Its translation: CASSLGLEQYF.